The clone carrying this T cell receptor beta chain was observed at least ten times. What it binds is not known. V lost 0 bases, J lost 4 bases, and 6 bases stayed unmatched. In germline, CDR1 is SEHNR, CDR2 FQNEAQ (reference sequence). This CDR3 is built from 16 residues. One entry per CDR3 protein, called by TCRdb with MiXCR from the reads. The sample contains approximately 110,000 distinct CDR3 sequences, roughly two fifths of which appear only once. This sample is part of a study of T cell repertoires in cytomegalovirus infection. Study background: An indication of both CMV infection and matching HLA type came from public TCR beta signatures.

The sample was CD8+ T cells from cultured PBMCs, taken from culture after CMV antigen stimulation. The receptor comes from a human donor in good health (CMV status not recorded). Some clones in this sample may be carry-over from other donors' samples. The V and J genes are TRBV7-9 and TRBJ2-5; TRBD2 aligns across 9 bases. CDR3 in amino acids: CASSLAPGLALETQYF. The CDR3 coding sequence is TGTGCCAGCAGCTTAGCCCCGGGACTAGCTTTAGAGACCCAGTACTTC.